These 5 T cell receptor beta chains were sequenced from one sample in a study of blood T cells in healthy people across ages. Primed by a sample-barcoded 5' primer and a J-beta primer mix, a second PCR proceeded for about 7 to 11 cycles. TCRdb fed the 5' RACE reads into MiXCR, producing one record per CDR3 protein. The sample holds 650,000 to 700,000 distinct CDR3 sequences; around 50% are singletons and the top ten take about 13%. The sequenced sample consisted of blood. Source of these receptors: an elderly woman in good health.

The rearrangement links TRBV5-5 to TRBJ2-1; 12 bases align to TRBD2. The germline V gene encodes CDR1 SGHKS and CDR2 YYEKEE (reference sequence). V trimming: 7 bases; J trimming: 8 bases; junction bases outside the gene matches: 7. The CDR3 has 14 amino acids. The CDR3 DNA follows: TGTGCCAGCTGCTGGACTAGCGGGGACGATGAGCAGTTCTTC. This translates into CASCWTSGDDEQFF.

Remarks on this clonotype: A read error may explain this, as a much larger clone is one base away. This chain joins TRBV15 and TRBJ2-1; 11 nucleotides line up with TRBD2. The CDR3 covers 17 residues. Looked up from germline, CDR1 is LNHNV and CDR2 is YYDKDF (reference sequence). CDR3 in DNA: TGTGCCACCAGCATAACTAGCGGGGGTTTCTCCCACAATGAGCAGTTCTTC. Protein sequence: CATSITSGGFSHNEQFF.

The chain combines TRBV15 with TRBJ1-1, with D unclear. The germline V gene encodes CDR1 LNHNV and CDR2 YYDKDF (reference sequence). V dropped 4 bases and J dropped 8 bases, with 14 bases sitting between them. This CDR3 contains 13 residues. CDR3 nucleotide sequence: TGTGCCACCAGCAAACCTGGAGGGATCGAAGCTTTCTTT. It translates to CATSKPGGIEAFF.

The rearrangement links TRBV11-2 to TRBJ1-1; perhaps TRBD1 as D (5 bases). Germline V gives CDR1 SGHAT, CDR2 FQNNGV. This CDR3 region has 22 residues. V was clipped by 2 bases and J by 0 bases, with 31 bases between them. The CDR3 is CASSLRGSVPLSPVSLNTEAFF. The CDR3, as DNA: TGTGCCAGCAGCTTACGGGGGAGTGTCCCCTTATCCCCCGTTTCGTTGAACACTGAAGCTTTCTTT.

J is TRBJ1-1 and V is TRBV28, with 9 bases that match TRBD1. Germline CDR1 is MDHEN and CDR2 is SYDVKM. J gave up 6 bases and V 3 bases, and 8 bases lay outside the gene matches. The CDR3 consists of 15 residues. The chain's CDR3 is CASSLGTGRIAEAFF. Written as DNA, the CDR3 is TGTGCCAGCAGTTTGGGGACAGGGCGGATTGCTGAAGCTTTCTTT. Complete variable domain (other parts from reference TRBV28 and TRBJ1-1): DVKVTQSSRYLVKRTGEKVFLECVQDMDHENMFWYRQDPGLGLRLIYFSYDVKMKEKGDIPEGYSVSREKKERFSLILESASTNQTSMYLCASSLGTGRIAEAFFGQGTRLTVV.